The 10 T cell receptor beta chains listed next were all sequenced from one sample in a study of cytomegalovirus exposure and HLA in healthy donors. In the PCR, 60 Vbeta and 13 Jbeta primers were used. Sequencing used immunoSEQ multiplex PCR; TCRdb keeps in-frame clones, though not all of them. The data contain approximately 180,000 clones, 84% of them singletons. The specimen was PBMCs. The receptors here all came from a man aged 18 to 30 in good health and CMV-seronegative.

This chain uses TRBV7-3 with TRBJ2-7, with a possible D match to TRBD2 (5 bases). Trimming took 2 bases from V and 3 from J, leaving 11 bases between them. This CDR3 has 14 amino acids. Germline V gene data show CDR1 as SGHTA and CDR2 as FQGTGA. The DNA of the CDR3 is TGTGCCAGCAGCTTAGATGGACGGGGCTACGAGCAGTACTTC. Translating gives CASSLDGRGYEQYF.

CDR3 region: CASSPRLAANEQFF. The CDR3 DNA sequence: TGTGCCAGCTCACCCAGACTAGCGGCTAATGAGCAGTTCTTC. The genes are TRBV18 and TRBJ2-1, with TRBD2 identical over 9 bases. CDR1 and CDR2 from the germline V gene are KGHSH and LQKENI. The CDR3 spans 14 residues. V lost 3 bases, J lost 7 bases, and 4 bases stayed unmatched.

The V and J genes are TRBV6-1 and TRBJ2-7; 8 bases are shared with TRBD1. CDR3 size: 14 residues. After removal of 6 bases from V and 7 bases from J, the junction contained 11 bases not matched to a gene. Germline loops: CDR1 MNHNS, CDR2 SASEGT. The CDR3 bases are TGTGCCAGCAGGGGGACAGGTCGGACTGGGGAGCAGTACTTC. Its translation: CASRGTGRTGEQYF.

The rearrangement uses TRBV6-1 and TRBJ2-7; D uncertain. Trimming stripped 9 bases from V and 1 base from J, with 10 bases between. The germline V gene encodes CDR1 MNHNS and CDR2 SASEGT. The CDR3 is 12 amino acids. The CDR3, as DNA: TGTGCCAGTACCCGCAGATCCTACGAGCAGTACTTC. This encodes CASTRRSYEQYF.

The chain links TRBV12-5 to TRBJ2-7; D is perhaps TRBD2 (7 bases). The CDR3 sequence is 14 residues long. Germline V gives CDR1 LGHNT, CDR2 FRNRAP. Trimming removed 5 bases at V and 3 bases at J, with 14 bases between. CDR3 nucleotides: TGTGCTAGTGGTCCCAAAGGGGGGGGCTACGAGCAGTACTTC. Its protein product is CASGPKGGGYEQYF. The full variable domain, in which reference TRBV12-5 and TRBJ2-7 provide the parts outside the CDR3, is DARVTQTPRHKVTEMGQEVTMRCQPILGHNTVFWYRQTMMQGLELLAYFRNRAPLDDSGMPKDRFSAEMPDATLATLKIQPSEPRDSAVYFCASGPKGGGYEQYFGPGTRLTVT.

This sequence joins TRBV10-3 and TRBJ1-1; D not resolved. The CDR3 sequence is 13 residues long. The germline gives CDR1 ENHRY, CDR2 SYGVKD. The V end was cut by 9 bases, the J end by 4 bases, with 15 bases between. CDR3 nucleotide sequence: TGTGCCATAAACTACGGGGAAGGCACTGAAGCTTTCTTT. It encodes CAINYGEGTEAFF.

Here the CDR3 reads CASRDTANYNSPLHF. CDR3 DNA sequence: TGTGCCAGCAGGGATACAGCTAATTATAATTCACCCCTCCACTTT. This chain links TRBV6-4 with TRBJ1-6; the D is unclear. CDR1 is MRHNA and CDR2 is SNTAGT in the germline V gene. The V end lost 6 bases, the J end lost 4 bases, and 13 bases lay between the germline ends. This CDR3 spans 15 amino acids.

CDR3 sequence reads: CASSIRGLAGGAPGELFF. CDR3 nucleotide sequence: TGTGCCAGTAGTATACGGGGACTAGCGGGGGGAGCCCCCGGGGAGCTGTTTTTT. The chain combines TRBV19 with TRBJ2-2; 15 positions match TRBD2. The V gene end was trimmed by 2 bases and the J gene end by 6 bases; junction bases not matched to a gene: 7. This CDR3 has 18 amino acids. The germline CDR1 and CDR2 sequences are LNHDA and SQIVND (reference sequence).

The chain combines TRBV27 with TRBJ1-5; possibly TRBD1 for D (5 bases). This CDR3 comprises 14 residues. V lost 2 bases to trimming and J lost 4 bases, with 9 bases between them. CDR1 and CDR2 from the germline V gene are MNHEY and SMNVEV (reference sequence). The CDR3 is CASSLKGDNQPQHF. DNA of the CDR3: TGTGCCAGCAGTTTAAAAGGGGATAATCAGCCCCAGCATTTT.

The CDR3 DNA follows: TGCGCCAGCAGCTCGACGGGGGTTGGGGAGACCCAGTACTTC. Protein sequence: CASSSTGVGETQYF. V gene TRBV5-1 combines with J gene TRBJ2-5, with TRBD2 as a possible D gene (6 bases). V was clipped by 3 bases and J by 5 bases, with 14 bases between them. Germline CDR1 SGHRS, CDR2 YFSETQ. CDR3 size: 14 residues. Variable domain in full (rest from reference TRBV5-1 and TRBJ2-5): KAGVTQTPRYLIKTRGQQVTLSCSPISGHRSVSWYQQTPGQGLQFLFEYFSETQRNKGNFPGRFSGRQFSNSRSEMNVSTLELGDSALYLCASSSTGVGETQYFGPGTRLLVL.